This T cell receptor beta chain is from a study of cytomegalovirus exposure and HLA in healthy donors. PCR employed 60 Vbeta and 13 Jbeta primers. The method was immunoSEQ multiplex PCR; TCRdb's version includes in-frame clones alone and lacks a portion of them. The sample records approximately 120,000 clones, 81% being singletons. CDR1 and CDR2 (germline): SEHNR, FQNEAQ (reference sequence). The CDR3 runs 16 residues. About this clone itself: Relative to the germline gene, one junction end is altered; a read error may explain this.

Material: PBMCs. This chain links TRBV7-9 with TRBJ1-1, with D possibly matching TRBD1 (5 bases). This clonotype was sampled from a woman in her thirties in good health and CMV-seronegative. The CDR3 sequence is CSSSLRGRGDLSEAFF. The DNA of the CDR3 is TGTTCCAGCAGCTTAAGAGGGCGGGGGGACCTATCTGAAGCTTTCTTT.